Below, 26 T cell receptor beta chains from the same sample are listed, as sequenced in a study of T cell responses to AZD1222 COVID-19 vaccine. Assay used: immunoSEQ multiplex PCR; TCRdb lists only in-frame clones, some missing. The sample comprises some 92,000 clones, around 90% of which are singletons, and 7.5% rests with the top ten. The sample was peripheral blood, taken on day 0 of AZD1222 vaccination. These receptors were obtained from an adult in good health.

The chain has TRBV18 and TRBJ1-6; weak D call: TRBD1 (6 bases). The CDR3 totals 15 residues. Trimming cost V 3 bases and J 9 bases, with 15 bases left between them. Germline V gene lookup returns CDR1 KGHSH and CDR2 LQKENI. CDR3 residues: CASSPVDRSGSPLHF. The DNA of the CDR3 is TGTGCCAGCTCACCTGTCGACAGGTCAGGTTCACCCCTCCACTTT.

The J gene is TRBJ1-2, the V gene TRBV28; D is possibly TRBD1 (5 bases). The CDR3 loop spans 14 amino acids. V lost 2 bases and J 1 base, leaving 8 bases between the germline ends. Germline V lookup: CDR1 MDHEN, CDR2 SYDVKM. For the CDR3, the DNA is TGTGCCAGCAGTTTAGCGGGGGGTAACTATGGCTACACCTTC. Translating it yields CASSLAGGNYGYTF.

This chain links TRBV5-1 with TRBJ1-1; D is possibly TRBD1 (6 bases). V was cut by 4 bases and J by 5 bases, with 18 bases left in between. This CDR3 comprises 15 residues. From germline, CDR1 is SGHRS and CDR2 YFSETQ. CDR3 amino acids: CASSPSGRGFTEAFF. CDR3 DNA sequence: TGCGCCAGCAGCCCCTCAGGCAGGGGATTTACTGAAGCTTTCTTT.

CDR3: CASSGTGVGSYEQYF. The CDR3 DNA reads as TGTGCCAGCAGCGGTACCGGAGTCGGATCCTACGAGCAGTACTTC. This chain links TRBV7-9 with TRBJ2-7; D remains ambiguous. V dropped 5 bases and J dropped 1 base, with 15 bases sitting between them. Germline CDR1 is SEHNR and CDR2 is FQNEAQ (reference sequence). This CDR3 has 15 residues.

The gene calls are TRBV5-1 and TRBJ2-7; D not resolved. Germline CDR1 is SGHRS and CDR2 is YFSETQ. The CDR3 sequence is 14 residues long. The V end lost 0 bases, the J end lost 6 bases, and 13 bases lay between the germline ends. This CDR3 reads CASSLGSQYGEQYF. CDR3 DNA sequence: TGCGCCAGCAGCTTGGGCAGCCAGTATGGCGAGCAGTACTTC.

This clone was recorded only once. The CDR3 protein is CASSLAGRGSGGNTIYF. CDR3 in DNA: TGTGCCAGCAGCTTAGCGGGACGGGGCTCCGGTGGAAACACCATATATTTT. This sequence joins TRBV7-8 and TRBJ1-3, with a tentative D call TRBD1 (5 bases). Per germline, CDR1 SGHVS and CDR2 FQNEAQ. V was shortened by 0 bases and J by 3 bases, with 15 bases between the two germline ends. The CDR3 runs to 17 residues. Full variable domain (rest looked up from reference TRBV7-8 and TRBJ1-3): GAGVSQSPRYKVAKRGQDVALRCDPISGHVSLFWYQQALGQGPEFLTYFQNEAQLDKSGLPSDRFFAERPEGSVSTLKIQRTQQEDSAVYLCASSLAGRGSGGNTIYFGEGSWLTVV.

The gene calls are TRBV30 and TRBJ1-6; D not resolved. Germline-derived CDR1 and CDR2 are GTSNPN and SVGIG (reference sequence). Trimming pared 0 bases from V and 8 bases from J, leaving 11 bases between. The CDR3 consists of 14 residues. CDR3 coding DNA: TGTGCCTGGAGTGTACTCGGAGTCCATTCACCCCTCCACTTT. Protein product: CAWSVLGVHSPLHF.

The CDR3 loop is CASSEGIRQEPYEQYF. The CDR3 nucleotides read TGCGCCAGCAGTGAGGGAATTCGACAGGAACCCTACGAGCAGTACTTC. V usage is TRBV10-1 and J usage is TRBJ2-7; D possibly corresponds to TRBD1 (6 bases). V lost 2 bases, J lost 2 bases, and 16 bases lay in between. CDR1 and CDR2 from the germline V gene are WNHNN and SYGVQD (reference sequence). The CDR3 extends over 16 amino acids.

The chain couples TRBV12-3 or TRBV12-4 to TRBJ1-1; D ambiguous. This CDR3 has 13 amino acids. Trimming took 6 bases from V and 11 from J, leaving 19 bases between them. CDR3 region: CASSLRAPKRAFF. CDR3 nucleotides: TGTGCCAGCAGCCTCCGGGCCCCCAAAAGGGCTTTCTTT.

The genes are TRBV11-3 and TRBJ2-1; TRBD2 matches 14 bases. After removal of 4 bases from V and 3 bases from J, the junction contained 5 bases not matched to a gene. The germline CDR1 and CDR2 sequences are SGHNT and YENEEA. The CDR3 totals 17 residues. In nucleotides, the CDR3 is TGTGCCAGCAGCTGGGGGGGACTAGCGGGAGACTACAATGAGCAGTTCTTC. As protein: CASSWGGLAGDYNEQFF.

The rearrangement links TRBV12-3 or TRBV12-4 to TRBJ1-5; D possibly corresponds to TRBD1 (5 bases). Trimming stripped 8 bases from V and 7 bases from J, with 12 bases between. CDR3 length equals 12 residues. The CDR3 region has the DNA TGTGCCAGCGGGTTTGAGGGGCAGCCCCAGCATTTT. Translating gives CASGFEGQPQHF.

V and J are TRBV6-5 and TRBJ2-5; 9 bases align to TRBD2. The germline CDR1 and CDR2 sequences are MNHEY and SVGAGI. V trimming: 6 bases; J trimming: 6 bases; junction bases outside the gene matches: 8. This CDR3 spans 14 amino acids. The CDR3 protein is CASREGLAQQTQYF. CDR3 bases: TGTGCCAGCAGGGAGGGACTAGCTCAGCAGACCCAGTACTTC.

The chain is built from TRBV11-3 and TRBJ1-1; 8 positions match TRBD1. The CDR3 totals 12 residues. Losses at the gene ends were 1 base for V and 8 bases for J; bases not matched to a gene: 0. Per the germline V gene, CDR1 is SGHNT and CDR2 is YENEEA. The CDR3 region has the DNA TGTGCCAGCAGCTTAGGGGACAGGGAAGCTTTCTTT. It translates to CASSLGDREAFF. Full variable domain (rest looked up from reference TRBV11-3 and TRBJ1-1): EAGVVQSPRYKIIEKKQPVAFWCNPISGHNTLYWYLQNLGQGPELLIRYENEEAVDDSQLPKDRFSAERLKGVDSTLKIQPAELGDSAVYLCASSLGDREAFFGQGTRLTVV.

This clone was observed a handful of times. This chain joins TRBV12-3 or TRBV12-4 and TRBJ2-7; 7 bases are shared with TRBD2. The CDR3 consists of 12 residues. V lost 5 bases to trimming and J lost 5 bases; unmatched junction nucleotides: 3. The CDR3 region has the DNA TGTGCCAGCAGTCTTCGGGGGGACGAGCAGTACTTC. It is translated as CASSLRGDEQYF.

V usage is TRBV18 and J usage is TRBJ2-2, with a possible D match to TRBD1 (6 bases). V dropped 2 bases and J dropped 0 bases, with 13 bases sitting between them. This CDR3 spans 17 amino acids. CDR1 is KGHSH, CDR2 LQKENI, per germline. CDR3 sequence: CASSPMQGPSNTGELFF. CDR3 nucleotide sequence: TGTGCCAGCTCACCAATGCAGGGGCCTTCGAACACCGGGGAGCTGTTTTTT. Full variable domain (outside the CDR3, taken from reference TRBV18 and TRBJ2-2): NAGVMQNPRHLVRRRGQEARLRCSPMKGHSHVYWYRQLPEEGLKFMVYLQKENIIDESGMPKERFSAEFPKEGPSILRIQQVVRGDSAAYFCASSPMQGPSNTGELFFGEGSRLTVL.

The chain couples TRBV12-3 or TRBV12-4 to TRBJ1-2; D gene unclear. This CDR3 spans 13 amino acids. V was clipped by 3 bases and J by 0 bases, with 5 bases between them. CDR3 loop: CASSFHSNYGYTF. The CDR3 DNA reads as TGTGCCAGCAGTTTTCACTCTAACTATGGCTACACCTTC.

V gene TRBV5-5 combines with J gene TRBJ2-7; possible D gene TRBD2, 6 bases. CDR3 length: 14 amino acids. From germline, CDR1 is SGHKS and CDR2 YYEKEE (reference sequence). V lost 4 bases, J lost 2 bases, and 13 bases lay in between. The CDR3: CASSLFSGTYEQYF. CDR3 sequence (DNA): TGTGCCAGCAGCCTTTTTAGCGGAACCTACGAGCAGTACTTC.

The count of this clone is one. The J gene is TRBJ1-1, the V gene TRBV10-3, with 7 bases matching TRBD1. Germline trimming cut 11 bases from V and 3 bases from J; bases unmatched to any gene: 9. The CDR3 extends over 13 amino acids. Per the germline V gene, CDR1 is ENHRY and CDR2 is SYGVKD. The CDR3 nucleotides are TGTGCCGTCACAGGGGCACGGGACACTGAAGCTTTCTTT. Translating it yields CAVTGARDTEAFF.

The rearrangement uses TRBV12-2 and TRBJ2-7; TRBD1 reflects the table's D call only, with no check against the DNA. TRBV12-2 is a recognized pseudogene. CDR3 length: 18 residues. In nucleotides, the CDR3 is TGTGCAAGTCGCTTACCGGGGGACAGGGGCGATTTATCCTACGAGCAGTACTTC. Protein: CASRLPGDRGDLSYEQYF.

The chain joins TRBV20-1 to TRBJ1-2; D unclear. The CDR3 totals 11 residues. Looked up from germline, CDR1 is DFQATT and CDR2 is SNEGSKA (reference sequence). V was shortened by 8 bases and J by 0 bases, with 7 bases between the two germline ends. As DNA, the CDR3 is TGCAGTCTCCTCGCTAACTATGGCTACACCTTC. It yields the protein CSLLANYGYTF.

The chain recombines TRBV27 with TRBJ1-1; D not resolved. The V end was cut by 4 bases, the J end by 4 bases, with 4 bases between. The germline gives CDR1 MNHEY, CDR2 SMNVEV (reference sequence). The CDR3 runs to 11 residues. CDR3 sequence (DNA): TGTGCCAGCAGTTCCGGCACTGAAGCTTTCTTT. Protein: CASSSGTEAFF.

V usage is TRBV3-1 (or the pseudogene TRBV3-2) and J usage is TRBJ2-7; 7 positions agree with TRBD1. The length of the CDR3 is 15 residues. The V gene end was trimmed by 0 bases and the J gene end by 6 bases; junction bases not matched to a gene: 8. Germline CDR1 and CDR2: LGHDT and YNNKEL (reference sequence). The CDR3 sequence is CASSQDLYRTGEQYF. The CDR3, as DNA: TGTGCCAGCAGCCAAGATCTGTACAGGACAGGCGAGCAGTACTTC.

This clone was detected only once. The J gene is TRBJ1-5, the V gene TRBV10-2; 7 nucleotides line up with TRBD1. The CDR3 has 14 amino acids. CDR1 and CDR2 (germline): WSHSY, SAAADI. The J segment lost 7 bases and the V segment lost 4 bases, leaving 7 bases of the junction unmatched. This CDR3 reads CASSGGGSRQPQHF. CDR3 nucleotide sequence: TGCGCCAGCAGTGGAGGGGGCTCGAGACAGCCCCAGCATTTT.

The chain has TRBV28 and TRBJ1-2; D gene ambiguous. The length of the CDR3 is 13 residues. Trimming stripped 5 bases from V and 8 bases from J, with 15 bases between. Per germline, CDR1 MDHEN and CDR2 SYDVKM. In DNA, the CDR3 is TGTGCCAGCAGTCCCCCCACTGGCCGAGGCTACACCTTC. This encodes CASSPPTGRGYTF.

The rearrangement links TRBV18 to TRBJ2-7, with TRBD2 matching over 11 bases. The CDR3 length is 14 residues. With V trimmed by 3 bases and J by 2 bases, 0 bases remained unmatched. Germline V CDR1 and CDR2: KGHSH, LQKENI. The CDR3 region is CASSPTSGAYEQYF. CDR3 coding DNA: TGTGCCAGCTCACCGACTAGCGGGGCCTACGAGCAGTACTTC.

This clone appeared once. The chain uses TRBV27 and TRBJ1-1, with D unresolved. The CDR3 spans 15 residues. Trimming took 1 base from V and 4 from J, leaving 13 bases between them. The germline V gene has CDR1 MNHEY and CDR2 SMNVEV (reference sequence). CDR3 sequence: CASSLYPGEGTEAFF. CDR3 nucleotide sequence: TGTGCCAGCAGTTTATACCCCGGGGAGGGCACTGAAGCTTTCTTT.